This T cell receptor beta chain is from a study of neoadjuvant nivolumab and ipilimumab in lung cancer. The table came from immunoSEQ multiplex PCR; TCRdb's copy has only in-frame clones and leaves some out. The data hold 15,000 to 20,000 clones, with less than 85% observed a single time. CDR1 is SNHLY, CDR2 FYNNEI, per germline. Trimming cost V 10 bases and J 1 base, with 13 bases left between them. CDR3 length: 13 residues. In regard to this clone: The antigen remains unidentified.

Study-wide findings and caveats: TCR receptors were sequenced in few samples.

The sample in question was tumor tissue, obtained after neoadjuvant nivolumab, alone or with ipilimumab, at or shortly before surgery. The receptor was derived from an adult with non-small cell lung cancer. The gene calls are TRBV2 and TRBJ1-1; D might be TRBD1 (5 bases). CDR3 residues: CAIRGGWNTEAFF. CDR3 sequence (DNA): TGTGCCATCCGTGGGGGATGGAACACTGAAGCTTTCTTT.